Below, 17 T cell receptor beta chains from the same sample are listed, as sequenced in a study of T-cell memory formation after mild COVID-19. TCRdb fed the 5' RACE reads into MiXCR, producing one record per CDR3 protein. Counted here are about 240,000 distinct CDR3 sequences, more than 8% occurring once; the ten biggest clones make up 20% to 25%. Input material: PBMCs or a T cell subset sorted from them (not recorded which). These receptors were obtained from a young man who had mild COVID-19 (a few samples of this study predate the infection). Cell type and time point are not known.

This clonotype was counted a few times. The chain carries TRBV12-3 or TRBV12-4 and TRBJ2-1; the match to TRBD2 covers 8 bases. The CDR3 is 14 residues long. V shed 6 bases, J shed 6 bases, and the junction held 7 bases outside the gene matches. CDR3 loop: CASRVAGFPNEQFF. The CDR3 coding sequence is TGTGCCAGCAGGGTAGCGGGGTTCCCCAATGAGCAGTTCTTC.

The V and J genes are TRBV7-7 and TRBJ2-1; D remains unclear. V dropped 5 bases and J dropped 9 bases, with 14 bases sitting between them. The length of the CDR3 is 13 residues. The germline V gene has CDR1 SSHAT and CDR2 FNYEAQ (reference sequence). The CDR3 nucleotides are TGTGCCAGCAGCCCAGAGCAGGTCGGTGAGCAGTTCTTC. As protein: CASSPEQVGEQFF.

The sample holds a few counts of this clonotype. The genes are TRBV6-5 and TRBJ2-7; TRBD2 matches at 7 bases. This CDR3 is 16 amino acids long. Germline assignment: CDR1 MNHEY and CDR2 SVGAGI. The J segment lost 8 bases and the V segment lost 0 bases, leaving 13 bases of the junction unmatched. The CDR3 sequence: CASSYSMSGESTKQYF. CDR3 nucleotides: TGTGCCAGCAGTTACTCGATGAGCGGGGAATCTACGAAGCAGTACTTC.

This clonotype has more than one count but fewer than ten. The chain has TRBV7-2 and TRBJ1-1, with D hard to call. V dropped 3 bases and J dropped 8 bases, with 13 bases sitting between them. The CDR3 is 13 amino acids. The germline CDR1 and CDR2 sequences are SGHTA and FQGNSA. This chain's CDR3 is CASSLNNGREAFF. In DNA, the CDR3 is TGTGCCAGCAGCTTGAACAACGGGCGGGAAGCTTTCTTT.

This clonotype ranks as medium-sized. The chain links TRBV6-5 to TRBJ2-3; D could derive from TRBD1 or TRBD2 (7 bases each). Germline CDR1 MNHEY, CDR2 SVGAGI. There are 13 residues in the CDR3. Deletions cut 9 bases from V and 6 bases from J, with 16 bases between. The CDR3 is CASKTGRVDTQYF. The CDR3 region has the DNA TGTGCCAGTAAGACAGGGAGGGTGGATACGCAGTATTTT.

This clonotype came up a few times. The chain recombines TRBV5-1 with TRBJ1-4, with D perhaps TRBD1 (5 bases). Germline values: CDR1 SGHRS, CDR2 YFSETQ. The CDR3 is 15 residues long. Trimming removed 2 bases at V and 5 bases at J, with 13 bases between. The CDR3 region is CASSFNGGRNEKLFF. CDR3 sequence (DNA): TGCGCCAGCAGCTTTAATGGGGGACGCAATGAAAAACTGTTTTTT.

This clonotype was seen a few times. The rearrangement uses TRBV27 and TRBJ1-5; 9 positions agree with TRBD1. The CDR3 runs to 15 residues. The trim removed 0 bases at V and 6 bases at J, leaving 3 bases unmatched. Germline-derived CDR1 and CDR2 are MNHEY and SMNVEV (reference sequence). DNA of the CDR3: TGTGCCAGCAGTTTATCAGGGACAGGGATTCAGCCCCAGCATTTT. Protein product: CASSLSGTGIQPQHF.

This clonotype was picked up a small number of times. This chain links TRBV28 with TRBJ1-2; D unresolved. CDR1 and CDR2 (germline): MDHEN, SYDVKM. The CDR3 runs 10 residues. The germline V and J ends were trimmed by 10 bases and 4 bases, with 7 bases remaining between them. CDR3 amino acids: CAIRPYGYTF. Written as DNA, the CDR3 is TGTGCCATCCGACCCTATGGCTACACCTTC.

The sample holds many counts of this clonotype. V is TRBV7-2 and J is TRBJ2-1; the D is unclear. Germline assignment: CDR1 SGHTA and CDR2 FQGNSA. V was pared by 1 base and J by 7 bases, with 8 bases between. CDR3 length: 13 residues. CDR3 sequence: CASSLEAENEQFF. CDR3 in DNA: TGTGCCAGCAGCTTAGAGGCGGAAAATGAGCAGTTCTTC.

The chain couples TRBV12-3 or TRBV12-4 to TRBJ1-1; D is possibly TRBD1 (6 bases). The CDR3 runs 17 residues. Deletions cut 7 bases from V and 0 bases from J, with 21 bases between. The CDR3 sequence is CASTTLVHREVNTEAFF. The CDR3 DNA sequence: TGTGCCAGCACCACTTTGGTACACAGGGAGGTGAACACTGAAGCTTTCTTT.

J is TRBJ2-5 and V is TRBV7-3; D might be TRBD1 (6 bases). Germline CDR1 reads SGHTA; CDR2 reads FQGTGA. V lost 2 bases, J lost 2 bases, and 12 bases lay in between. The CDR3 runs 15 residues. The CDR3, as DNA: TGTGCCAGCAGCTTATGGGGGCTGGGGCAAGAGACCCAGTACTTC. This sequence encodes CASSLWGLGQETQYF.

This clonotype has a handful of counts. This rearrangement joins TRBV5-1 to TRBJ1-1; D unresolved. Germline assignment: CDR1 SGHRS and CDR2 YFSETQ. V lost 0 bases and J 1 base, leaving 4 bases between the germline ends. The CDR3 contains 13 residues. The CDR3, as DNA: TGCGCCAGCAGCTTGGCTACGAACACTGAAGCTTTCTTT. This gives the protein CASSLATNTEAFF.

This clonotype was observed at least ten times. This sequence joins TRBV5-1 and TRBJ1-2; D is perhaps TRBD1 (5 bases). Trimming pared 4 bases from V and 7 bases from J, leaving 11 bases between. This CDR3 has 12 residues. Germline V gene sequence: CDR1 SGHRS, CDR2 YFSETQ. CDR3 region: CASSQDKVGYTF. The CDR3 nucleotides read TGCGCCAGCAGCCAGGACAAGGTTGGCTACACCTTC.

The genes are TRBV12-3 or TRBV12-4 and TRBJ2-3; D remains unclear. The CDR3 is 13 residues long. Trimming cost V 3 bases and J 3 bases, with 7 bases left between them. CDR3 sequence (DNA): TGTGCCAGCAGTTTGCAATCGACAGATACGCAGTATTTT. Translating it yields CASSLQSTDTQYF.

The CDR3 region has the DNA TGTGCCAGCGAGGGTTCCCTCTCTGGAAACACCATATATTTT. Protein sequence: CASEGSLSGNTIYF. The V call is TRBV7-9, the J call TRBJ1-3, with D hard to call. Germline V gives CDR1 SEHNR, CDR2 FQNEAQ (reference sequence). V lost 8 bases and J lost 0, with 11 bases in between. This CDR3 has 14 amino acids.

This clonotype showed up many times. V and J are TRBV7-8 and TRBJ2-5, with 7 bases that match TRBD1. CDR1 is SGHVS and CDR2 is FQNEAQ in the germline V gene. With V trimmed by 0 bases and J by 1 base, 2 bases remained unmatched. CDR3 length: 15 residues. CDR3 nucleotide sequence: TGTGCCAGCAGCTTAGCGGGGGACAGCCAAGAGACCCAGTACTTC. Protein: CASSLAGDSQETQYF.

V usage is TRBV19 and J usage is TRBJ1-1, with no clear D. The CDR3 runs to 13 residues. The germline V gene encodes CDR1 LNHDA and CDR2 SQIVND (reference sequence). Trimming pared 10 bases from V and 6 bases from J, leaving 18 bases between. As DNA, the CDR3 is TGTGCCACTAGGAACAGATTCAACGCTGAAGCTTTCTTT. It specifies CATRNRFNAEAFF.